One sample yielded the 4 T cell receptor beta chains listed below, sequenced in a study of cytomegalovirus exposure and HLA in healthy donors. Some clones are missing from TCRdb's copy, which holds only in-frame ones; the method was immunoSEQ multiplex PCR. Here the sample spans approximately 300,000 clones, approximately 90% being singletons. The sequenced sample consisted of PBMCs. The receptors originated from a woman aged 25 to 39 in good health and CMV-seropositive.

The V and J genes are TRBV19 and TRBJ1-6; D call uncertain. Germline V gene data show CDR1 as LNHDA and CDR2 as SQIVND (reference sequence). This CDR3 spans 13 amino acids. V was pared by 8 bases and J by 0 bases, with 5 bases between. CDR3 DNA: TGTGCCAGTGGAAGCTCCTATAATTCACCCCTCCACTTT. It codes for CASGSSYNSPLHF.

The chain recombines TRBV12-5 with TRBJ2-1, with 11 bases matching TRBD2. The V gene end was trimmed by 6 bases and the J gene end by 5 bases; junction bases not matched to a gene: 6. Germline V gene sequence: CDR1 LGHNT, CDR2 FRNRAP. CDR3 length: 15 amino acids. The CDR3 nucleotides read TGTGCTAGTGGCCGGGGGACTAGCGGAGACAATGAGCAGTTCTTC. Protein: CASGRGTSGDNEQFF.

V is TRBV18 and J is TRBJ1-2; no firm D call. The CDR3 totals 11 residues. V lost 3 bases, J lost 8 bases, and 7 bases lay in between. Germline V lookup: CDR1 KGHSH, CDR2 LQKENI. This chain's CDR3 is CASSPRRGYTF. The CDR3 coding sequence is TGTGCCAGCTCACCCAGGCGCGGCTACACCTTC.

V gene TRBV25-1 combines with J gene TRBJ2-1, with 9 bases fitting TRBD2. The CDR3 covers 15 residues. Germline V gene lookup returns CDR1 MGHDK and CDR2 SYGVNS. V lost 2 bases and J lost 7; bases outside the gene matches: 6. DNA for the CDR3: TGTGCCAGCAGTGAACCCGGACTAGCGAGGAATGAGCAGTTCTTC. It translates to CASSEPGLARNEQFF.